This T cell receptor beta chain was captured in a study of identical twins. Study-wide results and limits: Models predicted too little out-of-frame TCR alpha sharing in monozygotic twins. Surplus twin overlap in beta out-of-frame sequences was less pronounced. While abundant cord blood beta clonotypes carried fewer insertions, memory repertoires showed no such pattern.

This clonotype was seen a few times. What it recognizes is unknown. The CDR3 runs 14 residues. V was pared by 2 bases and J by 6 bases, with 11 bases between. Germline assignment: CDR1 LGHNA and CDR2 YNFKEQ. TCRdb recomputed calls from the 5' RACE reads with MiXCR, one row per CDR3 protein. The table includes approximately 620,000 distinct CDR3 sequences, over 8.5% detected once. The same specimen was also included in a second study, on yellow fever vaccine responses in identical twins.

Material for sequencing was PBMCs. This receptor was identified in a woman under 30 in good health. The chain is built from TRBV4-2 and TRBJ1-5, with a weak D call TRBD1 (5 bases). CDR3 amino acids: CASSQQGEGQPQHF. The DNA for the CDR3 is TGTGCCAGCAGCCAACAGGGAGAGGGTCAGCCCCAGCATTTT.